The sequence of this T cell receptor (beta chain) was determined in a study of blood T cell repertoires in COVID-19. For the study at large: PBMCs, B-cell-depleted T cells, or T cells provided the cDNA or gDNA that made up the material.

Produced via immunoSEQ multiplex PCR; TCRdb's table is partial and in-frame only. The sample lists about 300,000 clones, 90% occurring once. CDR3 length: 17 amino acids. The germline gives CDR1 SGHRS, CDR2 YFSETQ. V trimming: 3 bases; J trimming: 4 bases; junction bases outside the gene matches: 15. Those who participated ranged in age from about 18 to 89 years and resided in about two dozen US areas. Which cohort a participant joined came from the clinical history participants gave. For recovered donors of Cohort 3, there were two negative PCRs, clearance, or symptom resolution. The chain uses TRBV5-1 and TRBJ2-5, with 7 bases that match TRBD1. The sample consisted of PBMCs or T cells enriched from blood (not recorded which). The sequence came from a woman aged 30 to 39 who had recovered from COVID-19. The CDR3 region is CASSWGTVGGFGETQYF. As DNA, the CDR3 is TGCGCCAGCAGCTGGGGGACAGTAGGGGGCTTTGGAGAGACCCAGTACTTC. Combining the CDR3 with reference TRBV5-1 and TRBJ2-5 gives the whole variable domain KAGVTQTPRYLIKTRGQQVTLSCSPISGHRSVSWYQQTPGQGLQFLFEYFSETQRNKGNFPGRFSGRQFSNSRSEMNVSTLELGDSALYLCASSWGTVGGFGETQYFGPGTRLLVL.